This T cell receptor beta chain was sequenced in a study of blood T cells in healthy people across ages. Study summary: Template switching retrieved approximately one barcoded beta molecule for each two T cells. Findings of the study overall: When one million T cells were used, diversity estimates were thought to be underestimates.

It was with a sample-barcoded 5' primer and a J-beta primer mix that a second PCR of roughly 6 to 12 cycles was run. TCRdb re-analysed the 5' RACE reads in MiXCR, keeping a single row per CDR3 protein. There are fewer than 2,000,000 distinct CDR3 sequences in the sample; roughly 30% occur only once, and about 11% lies in the top ten. In its sample, this clonotype was seen many times. Antigen specificity is unknown. Each sample yielded at least 6 micrograms of PBMC total RNA. V lost 5 bases to trimming and J lost 7 bases, with 9 bases between them. The CDR3 has 11 residues. From germline, CDR1 is MGHRA and CDR2 YSYEKL.

The sequence was collected from a woman in her twenties or thirties in good health. The source material was blood. This rearrangement joins TRBV4-1 to TRBJ2-7; TRBD1 might be the D (5 bases). In DNA, the CDR3 is TGCGCCAGCAGCTTCGGACAAGAGCAGTACTTC. Its protein is CASSFGQEQYF.